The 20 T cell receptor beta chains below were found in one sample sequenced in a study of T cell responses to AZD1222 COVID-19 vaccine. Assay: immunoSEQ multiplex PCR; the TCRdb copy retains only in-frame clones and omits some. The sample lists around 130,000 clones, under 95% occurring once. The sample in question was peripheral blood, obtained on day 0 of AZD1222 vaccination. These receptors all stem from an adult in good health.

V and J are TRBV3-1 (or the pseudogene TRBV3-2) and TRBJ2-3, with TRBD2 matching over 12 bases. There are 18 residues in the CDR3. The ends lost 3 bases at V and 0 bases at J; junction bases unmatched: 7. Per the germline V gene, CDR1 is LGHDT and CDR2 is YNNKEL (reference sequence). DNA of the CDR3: TGTGCCAGCAGCCATAGTGGACTAGCGGGAATAAGCACAGATACGCAGTATTTT. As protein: CASSHSGLAGISTDTQYF.

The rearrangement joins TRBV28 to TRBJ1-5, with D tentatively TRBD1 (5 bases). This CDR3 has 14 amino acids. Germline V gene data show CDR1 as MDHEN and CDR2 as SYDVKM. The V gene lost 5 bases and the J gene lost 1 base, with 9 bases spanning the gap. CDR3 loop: CASSVGGSNQPQHF. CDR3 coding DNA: TGTGCCAGCAGTGTCGGGGGAAGCAATCAGCCCCAGCATTTT.

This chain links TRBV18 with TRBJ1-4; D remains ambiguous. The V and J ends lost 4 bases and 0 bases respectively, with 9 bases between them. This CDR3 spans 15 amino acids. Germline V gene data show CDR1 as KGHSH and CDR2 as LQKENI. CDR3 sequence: CASSLDGTTNEKLFF. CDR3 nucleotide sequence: TGTGCCAGCTCACTCGACGGGACAACTAATGAAAAACTGTTTTTT.

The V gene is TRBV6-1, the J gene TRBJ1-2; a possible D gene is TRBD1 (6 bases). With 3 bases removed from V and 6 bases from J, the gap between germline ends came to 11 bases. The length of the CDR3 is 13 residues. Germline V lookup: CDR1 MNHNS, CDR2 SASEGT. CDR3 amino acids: CASSDNRVDGYTF. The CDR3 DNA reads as TGTGCCAGCAGTGATAACAGGGTGGATGGCTACACCTTC.

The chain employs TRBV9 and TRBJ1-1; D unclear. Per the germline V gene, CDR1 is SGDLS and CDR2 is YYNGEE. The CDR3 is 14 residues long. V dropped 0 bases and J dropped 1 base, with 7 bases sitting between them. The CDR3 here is CASSVGQKNTEAFF. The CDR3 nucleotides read TGTGCCAGCAGCGTAGGGCAGAAGAACACTGAAGCTTTCTTT.

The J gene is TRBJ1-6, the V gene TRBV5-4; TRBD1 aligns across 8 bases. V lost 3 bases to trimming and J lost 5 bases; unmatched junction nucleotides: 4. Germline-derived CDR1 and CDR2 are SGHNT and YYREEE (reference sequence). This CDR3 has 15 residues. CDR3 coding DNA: TGTGCCAGCAGCTCGGACAGGGTGAATAATTCACCCCTCCACTTT. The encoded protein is CASSSDRVNNSPLHF.

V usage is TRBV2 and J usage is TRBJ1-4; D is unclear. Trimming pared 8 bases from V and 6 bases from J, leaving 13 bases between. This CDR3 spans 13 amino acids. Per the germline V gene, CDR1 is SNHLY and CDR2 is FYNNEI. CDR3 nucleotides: TGTGCCAGCGGTAGGGAGGCTGATGAAAAACTGTTTTTT. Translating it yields CASGREADEKLFF.

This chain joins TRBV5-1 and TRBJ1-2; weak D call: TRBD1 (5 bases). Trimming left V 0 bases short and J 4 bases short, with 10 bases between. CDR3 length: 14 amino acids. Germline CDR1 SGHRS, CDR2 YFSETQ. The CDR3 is CASSLAGDPYGYTF. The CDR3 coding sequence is TGCGCCAGCAGCTTGGCCGGGGACCCCTATGGCTACACCTTC.

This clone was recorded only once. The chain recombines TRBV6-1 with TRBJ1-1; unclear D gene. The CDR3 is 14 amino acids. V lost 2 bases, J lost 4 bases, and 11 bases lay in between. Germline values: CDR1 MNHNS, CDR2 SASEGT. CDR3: CASSESGWVTEAFF. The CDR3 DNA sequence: TGTGCCAGCAGTGAATCGGGTTGGGTCACTGAAGCTTTCTTT.

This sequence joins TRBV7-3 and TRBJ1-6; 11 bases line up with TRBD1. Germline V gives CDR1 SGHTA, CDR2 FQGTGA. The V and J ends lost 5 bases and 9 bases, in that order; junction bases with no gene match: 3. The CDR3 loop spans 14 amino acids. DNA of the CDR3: TGTGCCAGCAGCCCGGGGACAGGGGGTTCACCCCTCCACTTT. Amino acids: CASSPGTGGSPLHF. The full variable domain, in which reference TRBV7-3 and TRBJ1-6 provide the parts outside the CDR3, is GAGVSQTPSNKVTEKGKYVELRCDPISGHTALYWYRQSLGQGPEFLIYFQGTGAADDSGLPNDRFFAVRPEGSVSTLKIQRTERGDSAVYLCASSPGTGGSPLHFGNGTRLTVT.

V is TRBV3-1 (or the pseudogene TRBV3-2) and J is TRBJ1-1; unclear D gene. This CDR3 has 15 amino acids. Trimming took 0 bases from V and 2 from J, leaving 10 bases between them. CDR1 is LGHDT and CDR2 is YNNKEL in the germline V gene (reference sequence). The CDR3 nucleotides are TGTGCCAGCAGCCAAGACCTGTCAGCTAACACTGAAGCTTTCTTT. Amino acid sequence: CASSQDLSANTEAFF.

The CDR3 DNA follows: TGTGCCAGCAGCTTTACGGACGGCCGATCACCCCTCCACTTT. Its protein is CASSFTDGRSPLHF. This rearrangement joins TRBV7-2 to TRBJ1-6; D ambiguous. CDR3 length: 14 amino acids. Per germline, CDR1 SGHTA and CDR2 FQGNSA. Trimming left V 3 bases short and J 10 bases short, with 13 bases between.

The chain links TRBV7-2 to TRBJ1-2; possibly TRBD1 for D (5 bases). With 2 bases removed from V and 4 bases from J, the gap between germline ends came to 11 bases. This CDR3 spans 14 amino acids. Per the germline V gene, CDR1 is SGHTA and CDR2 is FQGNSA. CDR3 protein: CASSLLTGVYGYTF. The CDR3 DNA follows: TGTGCCAGCAGCTTACTTACAGGCGTCTATGGCTACACCTTC.

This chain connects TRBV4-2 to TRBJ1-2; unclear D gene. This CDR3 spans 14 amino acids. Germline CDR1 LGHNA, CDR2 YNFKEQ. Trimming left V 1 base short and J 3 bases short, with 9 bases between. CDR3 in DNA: TGTGCCAGCAGCCAAGGTAACAGCGACTATGGCTACACCTTC. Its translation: CASSQGNSDYGYTF.

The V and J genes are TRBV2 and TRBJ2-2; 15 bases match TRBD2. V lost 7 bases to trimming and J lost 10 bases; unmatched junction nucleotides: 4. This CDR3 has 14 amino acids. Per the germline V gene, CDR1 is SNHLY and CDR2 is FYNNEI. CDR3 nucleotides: TGTGCCAGCACCAGGACTAGCGGGAGGGTGGAGCTGTTTTTT. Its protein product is CASTRTSGRVELFF. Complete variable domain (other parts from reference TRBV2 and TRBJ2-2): EPEVTQTPSHQVTQMGQEVILRCVPISNHLYFYWYRQILGQKVEFLVSFYNNEISEKSEIFDDQFSVERPDGSNFTLKIRSTKLEDSAMYFCASTRTSGRVELFFGEGSRLTVL.

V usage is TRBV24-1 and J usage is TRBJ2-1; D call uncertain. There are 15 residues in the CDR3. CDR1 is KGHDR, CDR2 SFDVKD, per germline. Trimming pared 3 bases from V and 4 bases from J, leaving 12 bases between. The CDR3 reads CATSDPAAQYNEQFF. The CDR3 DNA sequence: TGTGCCACCAGTGATCCCGCCGCACAGTACAATGAGCAGTTCTTC.

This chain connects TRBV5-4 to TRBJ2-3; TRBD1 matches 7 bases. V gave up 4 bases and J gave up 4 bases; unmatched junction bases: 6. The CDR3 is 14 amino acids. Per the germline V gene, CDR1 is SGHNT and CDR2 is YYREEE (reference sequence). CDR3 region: CASSLGGSADTQYF. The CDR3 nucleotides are TGTGCCAGCAGCCTAGGGGGCAGCGCAGATACGCAGTATTTT.

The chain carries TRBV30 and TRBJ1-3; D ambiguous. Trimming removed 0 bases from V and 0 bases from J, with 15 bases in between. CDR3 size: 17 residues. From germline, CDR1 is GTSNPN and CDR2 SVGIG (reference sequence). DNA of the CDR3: TGTGCCTGGAGTGTATTAATTGTCGGGGACTCTGGAAACACCATATATTTT. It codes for CAWSVLIVGDSGNTIYF.

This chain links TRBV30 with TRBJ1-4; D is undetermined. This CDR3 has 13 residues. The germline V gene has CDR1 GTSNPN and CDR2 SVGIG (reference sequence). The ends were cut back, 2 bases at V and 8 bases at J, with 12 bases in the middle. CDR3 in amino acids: CAWSSGGEEKLFF. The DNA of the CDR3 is TGTGCCTGGAGTTCAGGTGGAGAGGAAAAACTGTTTTTT.

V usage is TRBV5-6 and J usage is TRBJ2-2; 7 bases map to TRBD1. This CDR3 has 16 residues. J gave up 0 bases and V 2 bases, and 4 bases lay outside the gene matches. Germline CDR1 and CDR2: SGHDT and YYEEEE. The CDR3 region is CASSFRTGSNTGELFF. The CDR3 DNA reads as TGTGCCAGCAGCTTCCGGACAGGTTCGAACACCGGGGAGCTGTTTTTT.